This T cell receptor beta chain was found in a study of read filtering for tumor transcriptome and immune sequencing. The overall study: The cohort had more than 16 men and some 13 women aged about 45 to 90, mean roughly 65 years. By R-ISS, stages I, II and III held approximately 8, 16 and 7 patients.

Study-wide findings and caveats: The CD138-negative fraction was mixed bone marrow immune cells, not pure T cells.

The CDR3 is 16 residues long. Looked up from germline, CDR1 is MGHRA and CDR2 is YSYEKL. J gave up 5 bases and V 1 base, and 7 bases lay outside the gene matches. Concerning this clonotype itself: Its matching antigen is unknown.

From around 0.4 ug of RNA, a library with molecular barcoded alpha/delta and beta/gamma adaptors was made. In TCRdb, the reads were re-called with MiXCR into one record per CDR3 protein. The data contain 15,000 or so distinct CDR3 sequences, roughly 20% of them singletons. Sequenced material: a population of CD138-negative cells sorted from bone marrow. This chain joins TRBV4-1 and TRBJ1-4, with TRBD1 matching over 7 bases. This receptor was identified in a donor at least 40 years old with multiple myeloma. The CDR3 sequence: CASSQAPRDRNEKLFF. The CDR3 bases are TGCGCCAGCAGCCAAGCTCCGAGGGACAGAAATGAAAAACTGTTTTTT.